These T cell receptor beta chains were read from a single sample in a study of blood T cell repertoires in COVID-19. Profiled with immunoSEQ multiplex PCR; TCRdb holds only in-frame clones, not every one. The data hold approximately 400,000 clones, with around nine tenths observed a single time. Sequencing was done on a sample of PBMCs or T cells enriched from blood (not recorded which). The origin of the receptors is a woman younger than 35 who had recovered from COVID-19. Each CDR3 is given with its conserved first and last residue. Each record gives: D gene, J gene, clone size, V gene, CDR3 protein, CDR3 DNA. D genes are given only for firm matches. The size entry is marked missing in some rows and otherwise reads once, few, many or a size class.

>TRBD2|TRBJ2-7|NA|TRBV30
CAWSSYNPRGGAYEQYF
TGTGCCTGGAGTAGCTATAATCCGCGGGGGGGCGCCTACGAGCAGTACTTC
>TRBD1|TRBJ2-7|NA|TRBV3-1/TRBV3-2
CASSQGQGKYEQYF
TGTGCCAGCAGCCAGGGACAGGGGAAGTACGAGCAGTACTTC
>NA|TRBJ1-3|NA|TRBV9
CASGADSGNTIYF
TGTGCCAGCGGGGCAGACTCTGGAAACACCATATATTTT
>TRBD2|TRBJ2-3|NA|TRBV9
CASSALAESTDTQYF
TGTGCCAGCAGCGCTCTAGCGGAAAGCACAGATACGCAGTATTTT
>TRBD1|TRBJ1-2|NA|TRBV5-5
CASSYGQGDGYTF
TGTGCCAGCAGCTACGGACAGGGGGACGGCTACACCTTC
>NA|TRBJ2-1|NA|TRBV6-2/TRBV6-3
CASSRTSNEQFF
TGTGCCAGCAGCCGTACTAGCAATGAGCAGTTCTTC
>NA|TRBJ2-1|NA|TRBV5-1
CASSSSREQFF
TGCGCCAGCAGCTCCTCTCGGGAGCAGTTCTTC
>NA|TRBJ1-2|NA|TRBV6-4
CASSPAVGARGYTF
TGTGCCAGCAGTCCTGCAGTGGGGGCAAGGGGCTACACCTTC
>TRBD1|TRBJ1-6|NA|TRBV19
CASSTADRGLNSPLHF
TGTGCCAGTAGTACCGCGGACAGGGGACTTAATTCACCCCTCCACTTT
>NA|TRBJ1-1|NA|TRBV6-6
CASTLPPWRGNTEAFF
TGTGCCAGCACCCTCCCCCCGTGGAGAGGGAACACTGAAGCTTTCTTT
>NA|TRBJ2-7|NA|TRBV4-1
CASRGRGPYEQYF
TGCGCCAGCAGGGGCAGAGGGCCCTACGAGCAGTACTTC
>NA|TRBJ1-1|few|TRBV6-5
CASIDPGWSTEAFF
TGTGCCAGCATCGATCCAGGGTGGAGCACTGAAGCTTTCTTT
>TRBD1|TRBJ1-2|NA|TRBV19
CASSTNHGQGYYGYTF
TGTGCCAGTAGTACGAACCATGGACAGGGTTACTATGGCTACACCTTC
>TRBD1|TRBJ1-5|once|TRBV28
CASRHRGSQPQHF
TGTGCCAGCAGACACAGGGGGAGTCAGCCCCAGCATTTT
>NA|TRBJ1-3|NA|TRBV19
CASSMGRSFSGNTIYF
TGTGCCAGTAGTATGGGCAGGTCCTTCTCTGGAAACACCATATATTTT
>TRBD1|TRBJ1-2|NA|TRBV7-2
CASSFDRVTNYGYTF
TGTGCCAGCAGCTTTGACAGGGTAACCAACTATGGCTACACCTTC
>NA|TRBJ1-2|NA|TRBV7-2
CASSFHRGINYGYTF
TGTGCCAGCAGCTTCCATAGGGGAATTAACTATGGCTACACCTTC
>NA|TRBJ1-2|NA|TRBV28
CASSLSAVYGYTF
TGTGCCAGCAGTTTATCCGCGGTCTATGGCTACACCTTC
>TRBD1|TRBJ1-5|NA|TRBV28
CASNTGQGNQPQHF
TGTGCCAGCAACACCGGACAGGGGAATCAGCCCCAGCATTTT
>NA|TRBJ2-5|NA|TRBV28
CASSLGLAPQYF
TGTGCCAGCAGTTTAGGTCTTGCGCCCCAGTACTTC
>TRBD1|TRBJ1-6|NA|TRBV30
CAWSVGQLTLGSPLHF
TGTGCCTGGAGTGTGGGACAGTTGACATTGGGTTCACCCCTCCACTTT
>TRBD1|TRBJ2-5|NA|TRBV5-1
CASSLGQGETQYF
TGCGCCAGCAGCTTGGGACAGGGGGAGACCCAGTACTTC
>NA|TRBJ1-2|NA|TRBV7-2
CASSSWFGIDYGYTF
TGTGCCAGCAGCTCCTGGTTCGGGATCGATTATGGCTACACCTTC
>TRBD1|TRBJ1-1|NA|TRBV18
CASSPRTGVTEAFF
TGTGCCAGCTCACCGAGGACAGGGGTCACTGAAGCTTTCTTT
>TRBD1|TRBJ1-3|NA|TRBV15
CATSTDRDSVFFSGNTIYF
TGTGCCACCAGCACCGACCGGGACAGTGTTTTCTTCTCTGGAAACACCATATATTTT
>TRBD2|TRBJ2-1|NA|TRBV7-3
CASSLSSGGNNEQFF
TGTGCCAGCAGCTTAAGCAGCGGGGGGAACAATGAGCAGTTCTTC
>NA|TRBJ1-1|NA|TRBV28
CASSPSWGGNTEAFF
TGTGCCAGCAGTCCTAGCTGGGGAGGGAACACTGAAGCTTTCTTT
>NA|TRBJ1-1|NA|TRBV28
CASNLGALKTEAFF
TGTGCCAGCAACCTAGGGGCGCTTAAGACTGAAGCTTTCTTT
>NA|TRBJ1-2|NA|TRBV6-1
CASSEQGSGYTF
TGTGCCAGCAGTGAACAGGGGAGTGGCTACACCTTC
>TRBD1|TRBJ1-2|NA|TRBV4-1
CASSQTGQGSAGYTF
TGCGCCAGCAGCCAAACCGGACAGGGTTCAGCAGGCTACACCTTC
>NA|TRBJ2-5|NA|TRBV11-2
CASNQAAPSETQYF
TGTGCCAGCAACCAGGCTGCGCCATCGGAGACCCAGTACTTC
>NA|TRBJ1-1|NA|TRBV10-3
CATAGSQNTEAFF
TGTGCCACGGCAGGCAGCCAGAACACTGAAGCTTTCTTT
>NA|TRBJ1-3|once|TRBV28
CASSSNTQKGEIYF
TGTGCCAGCAGTTCAAACACCCAAAAAGGAGAGATATATTTT
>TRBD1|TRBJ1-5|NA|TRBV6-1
CASSGRDRDRDSNQPQHF
TGTGCCAGCAGTGGTAGAGACCGGGACAGGGACAGCAATCAGCCCCAGCATTTT
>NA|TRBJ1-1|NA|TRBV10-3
CAISEMSGMLGVTEAFF
TGTGCCATCAGTGAGATGTCAGGGATGTTAGGTGTAACTGAAGCTTTCTTT
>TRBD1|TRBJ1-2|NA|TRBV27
CASSPGTGALDGYTF
TGTGCCAGCAGTCCCGGGACAGGGGCGCTCGATGGCTACACCTTC
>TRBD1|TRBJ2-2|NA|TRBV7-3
CASSFLQGSGELFF
TGTGCCAGCAGCTTCTTACAGGGGTCCGGGGAGCTGTTTTTT
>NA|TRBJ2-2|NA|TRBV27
CASRRMDRDTGELFF
TGTGCCAGCAGGCGGATGGACAGAGACACCGGGGAGCTGTTTTTT
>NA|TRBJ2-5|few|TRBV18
CASSLSNRETQYF
TGTGCCAGCTCACTATCGAACAGGGAGACCCAGTACTTC
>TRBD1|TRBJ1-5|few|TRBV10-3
CAISEQGTGNQPQHF
TGTGCCATCAGTGAACAAGGGACAGGCAATCAGCCCCAGCATTTT
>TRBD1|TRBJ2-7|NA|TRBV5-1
CASSPVGQGFDEQYF
TGCGCCAGCAGCCCCGTCGGACAGGGTTTCGACGAGCAGTACTTC
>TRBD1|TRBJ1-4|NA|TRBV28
CASSFQGAANEKLFF
TGTGCCAGCAGTTTTCAGGGGGCGGCTAATGAAAAACTGTTTTTT
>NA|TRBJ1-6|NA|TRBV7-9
CASSAAGGSPLHF
TGTGCCAGCAGCGCGGCCGGGGGGTCACCCCTCCACTTT
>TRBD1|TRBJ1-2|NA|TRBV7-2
CASSLAAGTGSGYTF
TGTGCCAGCAGCTTAGCGGCCGGGACAGGATCTGGCTACACCTTC
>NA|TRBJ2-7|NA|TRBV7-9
CASSRGSIYEQYF
TGTGCCAGCAGCCGGGGGTCCATATACGAGCAGTACTTC
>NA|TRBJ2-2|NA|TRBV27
CASSLFGDTGELFF
TGTGCCAGCAGTTTATTCGGGGATACCGGGGAGCTGTTTTTT
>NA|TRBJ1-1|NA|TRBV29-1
CSVAPGHSPPEAFF
TGCAGCGTAGCACCGGGACACAGTCCCCCTGAAGCTTTCTTT
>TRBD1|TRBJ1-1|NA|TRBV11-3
CASSQHRGTEAFF
TGTGCCAGCAGCCAACACAGGGGCACTGAAGCTTTCTTT
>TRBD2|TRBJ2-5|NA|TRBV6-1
CASSEALPGGQETQYF
TGTGCCAGCAGTGAAGCCTTACCGGGGGGGCAAGAGACCCAGTACTTC
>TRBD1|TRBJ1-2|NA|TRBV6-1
CASSEVGTGRDYGYTF
TGTGCCAGCAGTGAAGTAGGGACAGGGAGAGACTATGGCTACACCTTC
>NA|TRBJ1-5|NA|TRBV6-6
CASSYEAGPNQPQHF
TGTGCCAGCAGTTACGAGGCAGGGCCCAATCAGCCCCAGCATTTT
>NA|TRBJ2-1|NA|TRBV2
CASMGARPQFF
TGTGCCAGCATGGGGGCGCGGCCGCAGTTCTTC
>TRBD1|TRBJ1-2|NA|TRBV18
CASSPDRAENYGYTF
TGTGCCAGCTCACCAGACAGGGCCGAGAACTATGGCTACACCTTC